What follows is one TCR beta chain and its context. These data belong to a study of blood T cell repertoires in COVID-19. Authors' data handling: Amplification from reference gene primers served as the basis for estimated nucleated cell counts. This table comes from immunoSEQ multiplex PCR, and its TCRdb copy is limited to in-frame clones, with some not included. The V and J calls and the clone size are those of that table, but D and trimming were determined from the DNA. The table has over 55,000 clones, around 87% seen once. This TCR derives from a man in his fifties with active COVID-19. Sequencing used peripheral blood.

CDR3 coding DNA: TGTGCCAGCAGCTATCAGGGGCGTCGGTCCTACGAGCAGTACTTC. Translation: CASSYQGRRSYEQYF. V gene TRBV5-6 combines with J gene TRBJ2-7; D possibly corresponds to TRBD1 (6 bases). Germline CDR1 reads SGHDT; CDR2 reads YYEEEE. V lost 3 bases, J lost 1 base, and 14 bases lay in between. CDR3 size: 15 residues. Drawing the rest from reference TRBV5-6 and TRBJ2-7, the complete variable domain is DAGVTQSPTHLIKTRGQQVTLRCSPKSGHDTVSWYQQALGQGPQFIFQYYEEEERQRGNFPDRFSGHQFPNYSSELNVNALLLGDSALYLCASSYQGRRSYEQYFGPGTRLTVT.